These 17 T cell receptor beta chains were all obtained from the same sample, sequenced in a study of blood T cell repertoires in COVID-19. The protocol was immunoSEQ multiplex PCR, while the TCRdb copy is restricted to in-frame clones and leaves out a portion. In the table there are a few hundred thousand clones, 86% of which are singletons. The sequencing input was peripheral blood. These receptors came from a man aged 30 to 39 who had recovered from COVID-19.

The rearrangement uses TRBV9 and TRBJ1-2, with 7 nucleotides matching TRBD1. CDR1 and CDR2 from the germline V gene are SGDLS and YYNGEE. J gave up 4 bases and V 4 bases, and 13 bases lay outside the gene matches. CDR3 size: 16 residues. CDR3 region: CASSPQIDRDPYGYTF. CDR3 sequence (DNA): TGTGCCAGCAGCCCCCAGATAGACAGGGATCCCTATGGCTACACCTTC.

This chain connects TRBV5-1 to TRBJ1-5, with a possible D match to TRBD1 (5 bases). The germline gives CDR1 SGHRS, CDR2 YFSETQ. This CDR3 has 15 residues. V was clipped by 0 bases and J by 2 bases, with 9 bases between them. This chain's CDR3 is CASSLAGRGNQPQHF. In DNA form, the CDR3 reads TGCGCCAGCAGCTTGGCCGGCAGGGGCAATCAGCCCCAGCATTTT.

The rearrangement links TRBV7-9 to TRBJ1-4, with D uncertain. The CDR3 consists of 14 residues. Deletions cut 1 base from V and 8 bases from J, with 11 bases between. Germline V CDR1 and CDR2: SEHNR, FQNEAQ (reference sequence). DNA for the CDR3: TGTGCCAGCAGCTTAGGTGGTGTGAGGGAAAAACTGTTTTTT. This translates into CASSLGGVREKLFF.

The gene calls are TRBV19 and TRBJ1-2; the D gene is possibly TRBD1 (6 bases). Germline V CDR1 and CDR2: LNHDA, SQIVND (reference sequence). The CDR3 is 13 residues long. Trimming stripped 4 bases from V and 6 bases from J, with 12 bases between. CDR3 protein: CASSTWGGDGYTF. For the CDR3, the DNA is TGTGCCAGTAGTACATGGGGGGGCGATGGCTACACCTTC.

The CDR3 DNA reads as TGTGCCAGCAGTTGGGAGACACAACAGCCCCAGCATTTT. Translated, it gives CASSWETQQPQHF. The chain employs TRBV6-5 and TRBJ1-5; D is unresolved. This CDR3 contains 13 residues. The ends were cut back, 4 bases at V and 7 bases at J, with 11 bases in the middle. CDR1 MNHEY and CDR2 SVGAGI come from the germline V gene.

This clone has a handful of counts. This chain links TRBV6-1 with TRBJ2-3; D is unresolved. Trimming pared 1 base from V and 1 base from J, leaving 9 bases between. CDR1 is MNHNS, CDR2 SASEGT, per germline. The CDR3 is 15 amino acids. The CDR3 sequence: CASSEVALGTDTQYF. CDR3 nucleotide sequence: TGTGCCAGCAGTGAAGTGGCCCTTGGCACAGATACGCAGTATTTT.

V is TRBV6-5 and J is TRBJ1-5; TRBD1 matches at 7 bases. The CDR3 has 13 amino acids. CDR1 is MNHEY and CDR2 is SVGAGI in the germline V gene. V was pared by 8 bases and J by 3 bases, with 4 bases of the junction left unmatched. The DNA of the CDR3 is TGTGCCAGCTCAGACAGGGCCAATCAGCCCCAGCATTTT. This translates into CASSDRANQPQHF.

The V call is TRBV4-1, the J call TRBJ2-2, with D perhaps TRBD1 (7 bases). Germline V gives CDR1 MGHRA, CDR2 YSYEKL. The CDR3 consists of 16 residues. The V and J ends lost 0 bases and 5 bases respectively, with 13 bases between them. DNA of the CDR3: TGCGCCAGCAGCCAAGATGCAGGGGGGTCGACCGGGGAGCTGTTTTTT. Amino acid sequence: CASSQDAGGSTGELFF.

To note about this clone: Because the CDR3's place on the DNA is in doubt, the DNA is left out and the CDR3 is given as listed by TCRdb. The rearrangement uses TRBV5-4 and TRBJ2-6; the table's D call, TRBD1, has no DNA check behind it. From germline, CDR1 is SGHNT and CDR2 YYREEE (reference sequence). The CDR3 has 16 residues if both end residues are counted. CDR3 in amino acids: CASSLRVGTGAPLGTF.

The rearrangement uses TRBV7-2 and TRBJ2-7, with TRBD2 identical over 13 bases. The ends lost 2 bases at V and 0 bases at J; junction bases unmatched: 7. CDR1 is SGHTA and CDR2 is FQGNSA in the germline V gene. The CDR3 has 18 residues. DNA of the CDR3: TGTGCCAGCAGCTTACCGACTAGCGGGGGGCCGATCTCCTACGAGCAGTACTTC. As protein: CASSLPTSGGPISYEQYF.

The chain is built from TRBV5-1 and TRBJ2-5, with 11 bases fitting TRBD1. This CDR3 is built from 16 residues. The J segment lost 5 bases and the V segment lost 4 bases, leaving 10 bases of the junction unmatched. Per germline, CDR1 SGHRS and CDR2 YFSETQ. CDR3 region: CASSPGQGAFGETQYF. The CDR3 coding sequence is TGCGCCAGCAGCCCCGGACAGGGGGCTTTCGGGGAGACCCAGTACTTC.

The chain uses TRBV12-3 or TRBV12-4 and TRBJ1-2; a possible D gene is TRBD1 (6 bases). The CDR3 runs to 12 residues. Trimming cost V 11 bases and J 7 bases, with 17 bases left between them. As DNA, the CDR3 is TGTGCCTCGGGGGGCCGAAGTGGTGGCTACACCTTC. It specifies CASGGRSGGYTF.

V gene TRBV30 combines with J gene TRBJ1-1; possible D gene TRBD1, 5 bases. CDR1 GTSNPN and CDR2 SVGIG come from the germline V gene (reference sequence). The CDR3 extends over 13 amino acids. With 3 bases removed from V and 3 bases from J, the gap between germline ends came to 11 bases. DNA of the CDR3: TGTGCCTGGAGCGGGGGGGGATACACTGAAGCTTTCTTT. Amino acids: CAWSGGGYTEAFF.

J is TRBJ1-3 and V is TRBV4-1; weak D call: TRBD1 (5 bases). Trimming cost V 1 base and J 0 bases, with 13 bases left between them. Germline lookup yields CDR1 MGHRA and CDR2 YSYEKL. The CDR3 sequence is 17 residues long. CDR3 nucleotide sequence: TGCGCCAGCAGCCAAGGGGCAGGGCCAGCCTCTGGAAACACCATATATTTT. It translates to CASSQGAGPASGNTIYF.

The rearrangement joins TRBV18 to TRBJ1-2, with TRBD1 as a possible D gene (5 bases). V lost 2 bases and J 5 bases, leaving 15 bases between the germline ends. Germline-derived CDR1 and CDR2 are KGHSH and LQKENI. CDR3 length: 15 amino acids. In DNA form, the CDR3 reads TGTGCCAGCTCACCAGCAGCCGACAGCACTTATGGCTACACCTTC. Its translation is CASSPAADSTYGYTF.

DNA of the CDR3: TGTGCCACCCAAGCTGGGGGCGGGGAAGCTTTCTTT. This sequence encodes CATQAGGGEAFF. V and J are TRBV10-3 and TRBJ1-1, with D maybe TRBD1 (6 bases). The CDR3 sequence is 12 residues long. Deletions cut 10 bases from V and 8 bases from J, with 17 bases between. Per germline, CDR1 ENHRY and CDR2 SYGVKD.

V and J are TRBV7-9 and TRBJ1-2; 7 nucleotides match TRBD1. The CDR3 covers 15 residues. Trimming removed 1 base from V and 1 base from J; junction bases left unmatched: 3. The germline V gene encodes CDR1 SEHNR and CDR2 FQNEAQ (reference sequence). The CDR3 protein is CASSLEGQLNYGYTF. CDR3 DNA sequence: TGTGCCAGCAGCTTAGAGGGACAGCTTAACTATGGCTACACCTTC.